The T cell receptor (beta chain) described here comes from a study of shared clonotypes between healthy human individuals. Turning to the study itself: Each donor contributed plates that comprised three CD4 naive, three CD4 memory, two CD8 naive and one CD8 memory.

As handled by the study authors: ImmunoSEQ gave junction-only sequences without quality scores, so filtering differed. Some clones are missing from TCRdb's copy, which holds only in-frame ones; the method was immunoSEQ multiplex PCR. That table gives V, J and clone size, and the DNA gave D and trimming. The sample consists of roughly 1,000,000 clones, 78% of them appearing once. The germline V gene has CDR1 SGDLS and CDR2 YYNGEE. The CDR3 contains 14 residues. Germline trimming cut 3 bases from V and 9 bases from J; bases unmatched to any gene: 3. This clonotype was obtained from a young man in good health. Some clones in this sample may be carry-over from other donors' samples. The sample was memory CD4+ T cells from PBMCs. Described subset: CD45RA-negative fraction. This chain connects TRBV9 to TRBJ2-1; the match to TRBD2 covers 13 bases. The CDR3 DNA is TGTGCCAGCAGCGGGACTAGCGGGAGAGGTGAGCAGTTCTTC. This codes for CASSGTSGRGEQFF.